Listed below are T cell receptor beta chains from one sample, sequenced in a study of blood T cell repertoires in COVID-19. The repertoire was sequenced with immunoSEQ multiplex PCR; TCRdb's copy has only in-frame clones and lacks some. The sample shows 380,000 or so clones, 70% to 90% of them seen only once. The sample comprised PBMCs or T cells enriched from blood (not recorded which). These receptors were taken from a woman aged 25 to 39 with acute COVID-19. The CDR3 runs from the conserved cysteine through the conserved F or W. D genes are given only for firm matches. Expanded clones get a size class; other rows say once, few or many, or leave the size out.

>TRBD1|once|TRBJ2-3|TRBV9
CASSATGPDTQYF
TGTGCCAGCAGCGCGACAGGGCCAGATACGCAGTATTTT
>NA|NA|TRBJ2-7|TRBV19
CASSIERANGEQYF
TGTGCCAGTAGTATAGAGAGGGCTAACGGCGAGCAGTACTTC
>NA|NA|TRBJ2-5|TRBV19
CASSPNYGGETQYF
TGTGCCAGTAGTCCCAACTACGGCGGGGAGACCCAGTACTTC
>NA|NA|TRBJ1-2|TRBV13
CASSSRRPRDYGYTF
TGTGCCAGCAGCTCCCGTCGGCCCCGGGACTATGGCTACACCTTC
>TRBD1|NA|TRBJ1-6|TRBV7-2
CASSGTVLSSPLHF
TGTGCCAGCAGCGGGACAGTTTTAAGTTCACCCCTCCACTTT
>NA|NA|TRBJ2-1|TRBV7-3
CASSLVGVGPPYNEQFF
TGTGCCAGCAGCTTAGTCGGGGTAGGGCCCCCCTACAATGAGCAGTTCTTC
>NA|NA|TRBJ1-2|TRBV5-6
CASTIGGRGEGYTF
TGTGCCAGCACCATTGGGGGCAGGGGAGAGGGCTACACCTTC
>NA|NA|TRBJ1-2|TRBV4-1
CASSQGMAGAWSYTF
TGCGCCAGCAGCCAAGGGATGGCGGGGGCCTGGAGCTACACCTTC
>TRBD2|NA|TRBJ2-1|TRBV10-2
CASSKSGVLSEQFF
TGCGCCAGCAGTAAAAGCGGGGTCCTTAGTGAGCAGTTCTTC
>TRBD1|NA|TRBJ1-2|TRBV5-6
CASSFQRTGGGYTF
TGTGCCAGCAGCTTCCAAAGGACAGGGGGAGGCTACACCTTC
>NA|NA|TRBJ2-7|TRBV18
CASSPELVGLDEQYF
TGTGCCAGCTCACCCGAGCTCGTGGGGCTCGACGAGCAGTACTTC
>NA|NA|TRBJ2-2|TRBV7-2
CASSFPGVGELFF
TGTGCCAGCAGCTTCCCGGGGGTCGGGGAGCTGTTTTTT
>TRBD1|NA|TRBJ2-7|TRBV7-6
CASSLVLTGSTYEQYF
TGTGCCAGCAGCTTAGTTCTGACAGGGTCCACATACGAGCAGTACTTC
>NA|NA|TRBJ2-3|TRBV10-2
CASIAESDTQYF
TGCGCCAGCATAGCGGAATCCGATACGCAGTATTTT
>TRBD2|once|TRBJ2-3|TRBV4-1
CASSQEERSPGLAGGQDTQYF
TGCGCCAGCAGCCAAGAAGAAAGATCACCGGGACTAGCGGGGGGGCAAGATACGCAGTATTTT
>TRBD1|NA|TRBJ1-2|TRBV19
CASGDRPNYGYTF
TGTGCCAGCGGGGACAGACCTAACTATGGCTACACCTTC
>NA|NA|TRBJ1-3|TRBV9
CASSLGGASGNTIYF
TGTGCCAGCAGTTTGGGGGGGGCCTCTGGAAACACCATATATTTT
>TRBD2|NA|TRBJ2-5|TRBV7-3
CASSLSGGRETQYF
TGTGCCAGCAGCTTATCGGGGGGGCGAGAGACCCAGTACTTC
>NA|NA|TRBJ1-6|TRBV10-3
CAISPGPGASSPLHF
TGTGCCATCAGCCCGGGCCCAGGGGCTAGCTCACCCCTCCACTTT
>NA|NA|TRBJ2-4|TRBV4-1
CASSQAWQGYIQYF
TGCGCCAGCAGCCAAGCGTGGCAGGGCTACATTCAGTACTTC
>TRBD1|NA|TRBJ1-1|TRBV30
CAWSVFDRGLPEAFF
TGTGCCTGGAGTGTATTTGACAGGGGATTGCCCGAAGCTTTCTTT
>TRBD2|once|TRBJ2-1|TRBV3-1/TRBV3-2
CASSQAPRLAGQNEQFF
TGTGCCAGCAGCCAAGCCCCGAGGCTAGCGGGACAAAATGAGCAGTTCTTC
>TRBD1|once|TRBJ1-6|TRBV7-9
CASSTTGLYNSPLHF
TGTGCCAGCAGCACGACAGGGCTTTATAATTCACCCCTCCACTTT
>NA|NA|TRBJ2-3|TRBV10-3
CAISESRGGPLDTQYF
TGTGCCATCAGTGAGTCGCGCGGGGGCCCGTTGGATACGCAGTATTTT
>NA|NA|TRBJ2-1|TRBV5-1
CASRPLAGPYNEQFF
TGCGCCAGCAGGCCCCTAGCAGGCCCCTACAATGAGCAGTTCTTC
>NA|once|TRBJ2-7|TRBV2
CASNPTGASYEQYF
TGTGCCAGCAATCCAACAGGAGCATCCTACGAGCAGTACTTC
>TRBD1|NA|TRBJ1-6|TRBV30
CAWRDRGYSPLHF
TGTGCCTGGCGGGACAGGGGCTATTCACCCCTCCACTTT
>NA|NA|TRBJ2-2|TRBV7-9
CASSLVYEGGELFF
TGTGCCAGCAGCCTCGTGTATGAGGGCGGGGAGCTGTTTTTT
>NA|NA|TRBJ2-7|TRBV4-3
CASSQDLDGSYEQYF
TGCGCCAGCAGCCAAGATCTAGACGGGTCCTACGAGCAGTACTTC
>TRBD1|NA|TRBJ1-3|TRBV4-1
CASSPRDRVLSGNTIYF
TGCGCCAGCAGCCCCCGGGACAGGGTATTAAGTGGAAACACCATATATTTT
>NA|NA|TRBJ1-6|TRBV7-9
CASSSLADSPLHF
TGTGCCAGCAGCTCTTTGGCAGATTCACCCCTCCACTTT
>TRBD1|NA|TRBJ2-5|TRBV5-1
CASRLGQQETQYF
TGCGCCAGCAGGCTGGGACAGCAAGAGACCCAGTACTTC
>TRBD1|once|TRBJ1-5|TRBV28
CASRGDREKNQPQHF
TGTGCCAGCAGGGGGGACAGGGAAAAAAATCAGCCCCAGCATTTT
>TRBD1|once|TRBJ2-7|TRBV10-3
CAISETDRVRDYEQYF
TGTGCCATCAGTGAAACGGACAGGGTCAGGGACTACGAGCAGTACTTC
>NA|NA|TRBJ1-2|TRBV4-1
CASSQVATGEDGYTF
TGCGCCAGCAGCCAAGTAGCCACCGGCGAGGATGGCTACACCTTC
>NA|NA|TRBJ2-7|TRBV5-5
CASSLGDLDYEQYF
TGTGCCAGCAGCTTGGGCGATTTAGACTACGAGCAGTACTTC
>NA|NA|TRBJ1-1|TRBV12-2
CASRRGTGEEKNTEAFF
TGTGCAAGTCGCCGAGGGACAGGGGAAGAAAAGAACACTGAAGCTTTCTTT
>TRBD1|NA|TRBJ2-7|TRBV6-5
CASSYRDRGGSYEQYF
TGTGCCAGCAGTTACCGAGACAGGGGAGGCTCCTACGAGCAGTACTTC
>NA|NA|TRBJ1-5|TRBV19
CASSIRLGASNQPQHF
TGTGCCAGTAGTATCAGGCTGGGGGCAAGCAATCAGCCCCAGCATTTT
>NA|NA|TRBJ1-5|TRBV2
CASSESGVSNQPQHF
TGTGCCAGCAGTGAATCGGGGGTGAGCAATCAGCCCCAGCATTTT
>NA|NA|TRBJ2-3|TRBV7-9
CASSFPTRPADTQYF
TGTGCCAGCAGCTTTCCGACTAGACCCGCGGATACGCAGTATTTT
>NA|NA|TRBJ1-1|TRBV4-1
CASSQDQRLTEAFF
TGCGCCAGCAGCCAAGATCAGCGCCTCACTGAAGCTTTCTTT
>NA|NA|TRBJ2-7|TRBV27
CASRLLSGEQYF
TGTGCCAGCAGGCTCTTATCAGGCGAGCAGTACTTC
>TRBD1|NA|TRBJ1-4|TRBV5-1
CASSQGQGALGEKLFF
TGCGCCAGCAGCCAAGGCCAGGGGGCATTAGGGGAAAAACTGTTTTTT
>TRBD1|NA|TRBJ1-2|TRBV7-2
CASSAQGLGTDGYTF
TGTGCCAGCAGCGCCCAGGGCTTAGGGACAGATGGCTACACCTTC
>NA|once|TRBJ2-3|TRBV7-7
CASSPGLLSTDTQYF
TGTGCCAGCAGCCCGGGACTCCTGAGCACAGATACGCAGTATTTT
>NA|NA|TRBJ2-5|TRBV6-5
CASRLPSVETQYF
TGTGCCAGCAGACTTCCTAGCGTAGAGACCCAGTACTTC
>NA|NA|TRBJ1-5|TRBV18
CASSPRGDNQPQHF
TGTGCCAGCTCACCTCGAGGCGACAATCAGCCCCAGCATTTT
>TRBD1|NA|TRBJ1-1|TRBV20-1
CSASGPGGNTEAFF
TGCAGTGCTAGTGGCCCAGGGGGGAACACTGAAGCTTTCTTT
>NA|once|TRBJ2-7|TRBV7-2
CASSLKSVAGTQSTYEQYF
TGTGCCAGCAGCTTAAAGTCGGTAGCCGGGACACAAAGTACCTACGAGCAGTACTTC
>NA|NA|TRBJ1-2|TRBV19
CASSLSGDYGYTF
TGTGCCAGTAGTTTATCAGGGGACTATGGCTACACCTTC
>TRBD1|few|TRBJ2-1|TRBV29-1
CSSRQGASTEQFF
TGCAGCTCCCGACAGGGGGCCTCTACTGAGCAGTTCTTC
>NA|NA|TRBJ1-4|TRBV25-1
CASSEVGRNEKLFF
TGTGCCAGCAGTGAAGTAGGGAGGAACGAAAAACTGTTTTTT